The rows below give T cell receptor beta chains drawn from one sample of a study of cytomegalovirus exposure and HLA in healthy donors. The assay was immunoSEQ multiplex PCR, and TCRdb's table has in-frame clones only and misses some. The sample has 130,000 or so clones; roughly 70% are singletons. The sequenced sample consisted of PBMCs. The source of these receptors is a woman aged 40-49 years in good health and CMV-seropositive. Both conserved end residues are part of each CDR3. The D gene is left open where the match is weak. Clone size is shown for a subset of rows, as once, few, many or a class of expanded clone.

len	abundance	j_gene	d_gene	v_gene	CDR3aa	CDR3nt
16	.	TRBJ1-1	.	TRBV6-6	CASSYTPGLMNTEAFF	TGTGCCAGCAGTTACACTCCCGGACTGATGAACACTGAAGCTTTCTTT
15	.	TRBJ2-2	TRBD2	TRBV18	CASSRDGGATGELFF	TGTGCCAGCTCACGCGACGGGGGGGCCACCGGGGAGCTGTTTTTT
13	.	TRBJ1-2	.	TRBV29-1	CSVISGGDYGYTF	TGCAGCGTTATATCCGGGGGGGACTATGGCTACACCTTC
14	.	TRBJ2-7	TRBD2	TRBV5-1	CASSAGTSFYEQYF	TGCGCCAGCAGCGCGGGGACTAGCTTCTACGAGCAGTACTTC
12	.	TRBJ2-3	.	TRBV2	CASSDRGGTQYF	TGTGCCAGCAGCGACCGGGGAGGCACGCAGTATTTT
14	.	TRBJ2-2	TRBD1	TRBV2	CASQTGGATGELFF	TGTGCCAGTCAAACAGGGGGCGCAACCGGGGAGCTGTTTTTT
13	.	TRBJ2-7	.	TRBV18	CASSITGVYEQYF	TGTGCCAGCTCTATAACGGGAGTCTACGAGCAGTACTTC
16	.	TRBJ1-3	.	TRBV6-6	CASSLGRHPSGNTIYF	TGTGCCAGCAGTTTAGGAAGACATCCCTCTGGAAACACCATATATTTT
13	.	TRBJ1-6	TRBD1	TRBV5-1	CASRDRVNSPLHF	TGCGCCAGCCGGGACAGGGTGAATTCACCCCTCCACTTT
12	.	TRBJ2-7	.	TRBV7-2	CASSRAGGEQYF	TGTGCCAGCAGCCGCGCCGGAGGCGAGCAGTACTTC
15	once	TRBJ1-6	.	TRBV10-1	CASFTRQSIGSPLHF	TGCGCCAGCTTTACTCGACAGTCTATAGGGTCACCCCTCCACTTT
19	.	TRBJ1-6	TRBD1	TRBV7-2	CASSPKRQGAFSYNSPLHF	TGTGCCAGCAGCCCAAAGCGGCAGGGGGCCTTCTCCTATAATTCACCCCTCCACTTT
13	.	TRBJ1-5	.	TRBV6-1	CASSWTVNQPQHF	TGTGCCAGCAGTTGGACAGTCAATCAGCCCCAGCATTTT
14	.	TRBJ2-5	TRBD2	TRBV2	CASSAGTSVETQYF	TGTGCCAGCAGCGCCGGGACTAGCGTAGAGACCCAGTACTTC
14	.	TRBJ2-3	TRBD2	TRBV4-1	CASSQGLATDTQYF	TGCGCCAGCAGCCAGGGACTAGCGACAGATACGCAGTATTTT
15	once	TRBJ1-1	TRBD1	TRBV28	CASSPPGTGFTEAFF	TGTGCCAGCAGTCCCCCCGGGACAGGGTTCACTGAAGCTTTCTTT
15	.	TRBJ1-1	TRBD1	TRBV19	CASSRRTGMYTEAFF	TGTGCCAGTAGTAGACGGACAGGGATGTACACTGAAGCTTTCTTT
17	once	TRBJ2-7	TRBD1	TRBV4-2	CASSHSTVGDRGSEQYF	TGTGCCAGCAGCCATTCCACGGTTGGGGACAGGGGGAGCGAGCAGTACTTC
16	.	TRBJ2-7	.	TRBV14	CASSQARDNFPAEQYF	TGTGCCAGCAGCCAAGCCCGGGACAACTTTCCGGCCGAGCAGTACTTC
14	.	TRBJ1-1	TRBD1	TRBV7-2	CASSFGTANTEAFF	TGTGCCAGCAGCTTCGGGACAGCAAACACTGAAGCTTTCTTT
15	.	TRBJ2-2	TRBD2	TRBV2	CASSPKRGGAGELFF	TGTGCCAGCAGCCCTAAGCGGGGGGGCGCCGGGGAGCTGTTTTTT
18	.	TRBJ1-3	TRBD1	TRBV6-1	CASSERGTGLFSGNTIYF	TGTGCCAGCAGTGAGAGGGGGACAGGACTCTTCTCTGGAAACACCATATATTTT
17	.	TRBJ1-3	.	TRBV4-1	CASSQNVGGDTGNTIYF	TGCGCCAGCAGCCAAAATGTCGGCGGGGATACCGGAAACACCATATATTTT
16	.	TRBJ1-4	TRBD1	TRBV6-6	CASSSPDRGLAEKLFF	TGTGCCAGCAGTTCCCCCGACAGGGGTTTGGCTGAAAAACTGTTTTTT
13	.	TRBJ2-7	.	TRBV10-3	CAIGQEVTYEQYF	TGTGCCATCGGGCAGGAGGTAACCTACGAGCAGTACTTC
13	once	TRBJ1-1	.	TRBV7-9	CASSLRRYTEAFF	TGTGCCAGCAGCTTAAGGCGGTACACTGAAGCTTTCTTT
14	.	TRBJ2-5	.	TRBV27	CASRSTGPKIGLYF	TGTGCCAGCAGATCGACAGGTCCGAAAATCGGGTTGTACTTC
16	.	TRBJ2-3	TRBD2	TRBV27	CASSFGRAGITDTQYF	TGTGCCAGCAGTTTTGGCCGAGCGGGAATAACAGATACGCAGTATTTT
14	.	TRBJ2-7	TRBD2	TRBV6-1	CASSGTRSGYEQYF	TGTGCCAGCAGTGGGACTAGGAGTGGCTACGAGCAGTACTTC
14	few	TRBJ2-2	.	TRBV6-1	CASSESWGPGELFF	TGTGCCAGCAGTGAATCCTGGGGGCCCGGGGAGCTGTTTTTT
16	.	TRBJ2-1	.	TRBV9	CASSVSWQGTYNEQFF	TGTGCCAGCAGCGTAAGTTGGCAGGGAACCTACAATGAGCAGTTCTTC
13	.	TRBJ1-1	.	TRBV19	CASSIDRSTEAFF	TGTGCCAGTAGTATTGACAGGTCCACTGAAGCTTTCTTT
11	.	TRBJ2-7	.	TRBV29-1	CSVVTQYEQYF	TGCAGCGTTGTAACCCAGTACGAGCAGTACTTC
17	.	TRBJ2-1	.	TRBV10-3	CAISEGFGGRADNEQFF	TGTGCCATCAGTGAAGGTTTCGGCGGGCGGGCCGACAATGAGCAGTTCTTC
16	.	TRBJ1-1	.	TRBV2	CASSETRPSGATEAFF	TGTGCCAGCAGTGAGACTCGCCCTTCTGGGGCCACTGAAGCTTTCTTT
17	once	TRBJ1-5	TRBD1	TRBV28	CASSFQGLQGGNQPQHF	TGTGCCAGCAGTTTCCAAGGCCTACAGGGGGGGAATCAGCCCCAGCATTTT
20	.	TRBJ1-3	.	TRBV4-1	CASSQDWVKGQLFSGNTIYF	TGCGCCAGCAGCCAAGATTGGGTTAAAGGACAGCTTTTCTCTGGAAACACCATATATTTT
15	.	TRBJ1-5	TRBD1	TRBV30	CAWKSAAGGGQPQHF	TGTGCCTGGAAATCGGCGGCAGGGGGTGGTCAGCCCCAGCATTTT
17	.	TRBJ2-2	TRBD2	TRBV5-4	CASSPAGLSANTGELFF	TGTGCCAGCAGCCCAGCGGGGTTGTCTGCGAACACCGGGGAGCTGTTTTTT
14	.	TRBJ2-2	TRBD1	TRBV30	CASQGARGTGELFF	TGTGCCTCCCAGGGGGCAAGGGGGACCGGGGAGCTGTTTTTT
12	.	TRBJ2-2	.	TRBV5-4	CASSLVVGELFF	TGTGCCAGCAGCTTGGTAGTCGGGGAGCTGTTTTTT
15	.	TRBJ1-1	.	TRBV18	CASSPFSEGNTEAFF	TGTGCCAGCTCACCATTCTCGGAGGGGAACACTGAAGCTTTCTTT
15	.	TRBJ2-1	TRBD2	TRBV19	CASSMRTSGTYEQFF	TGTGCCAGTAGTATGAGGACTAGCGGGACCTATGAGCAGTTCTTC
14	.	TRBJ1-5	.	TRBV4-2	CASSQELSQRIQHF	TGTGCCAGCAGCCAAGAGCTCTCCCAGCGGATCCAGCATTTT
15	.	TRBJ1-4	TRBD1	TRBV19	CASSIGTATNEKLFF	TGTGCCAGTAGTATTGGGACAGCAACTAATGAAAAACTGTTTTTT